The 21 T cell receptor beta chains in this list originate from one sample, sequenced in a study of early T cells in non-severe SARS-CoV-2 infection. TCRdb processed the 5' RACE reads anew with MiXCR; each CDR3 protein has one entry. Of around 83,000 distinct CDR3 sequences listed, under 11% were seen once; the top ten hold around 7.5%. The sample consisted of whole blood, taken at baseline. The origin of the receptors is an adult who was a healthcare worker with PCR-confirmed SARS-CoV-2 infection or an uninfected control (not recorded which).

This clonotype was picked up many times. V gene TRBV30 combines with J gene TRBJ2-1, with TRBD2 matching 8 bases. Per the germline V gene, CDR1 is GTSNPN and CDR2 is SVGIG (reference sequence). There are 15 residues in the CDR3. V trimming: 1 base; J trimming: 4 bases; junction bases outside the gene matches: 6. Here the CDR3 reads CAWSERASGYNEQFF. The CDR3 DNA is TGTGCCTGGAGTGAAAGGGCTAGCGGGTACAATGAGCAGTTCTTC.

The rearrangement uses TRBV6-6 and TRBJ2-3, with TRBD2 matching 10 bases. The trim removed 5 bases at V and 0 bases at J, leaving 17 bases unmatched. The CDR3 consists of 20 residues. Looked up from germline, CDR1 is MNHNY and CDR2 is SVGAGI (reference sequence). CDR3 sequence reads: CASSILRTSGSPVSTDTQYF. The CDR3 region has the DNA TGTGCCAGCAGTATTCTCCGGACTAGCGGAAGTCCGGTGAGCACAGATACGCAGTATTTT.

This clonotype was observed a handful of times. The V and J genes are TRBV18 and TRBJ1-2; a weak D match, TRBD1 (5 bases). Trimming took off 2 bases at V and 8 bases at J, with 15 bases between the two ends. This CDR3 comprises 14 residues. The germline V gene encodes CDR1 KGHSH and CDR2 LQKENI. The CDR3 DNA follows: TGTGCCAGCTCACCAGAGACGGGGGTAGGAGGCTACACCTTC. Residues: CASSPETGVGGYTF.

This clonotype was recorded at least ten times. The rearrangement uses TRBV12-3 or TRBV12-4 and TRBJ1-1; no firm D call. The CDR3 totals 13 residues. V was pared by 6 bases and J by 4 bases, with 12 bases between. CDR3 residues: CASRAGDGTEAFF. CDR3 DNA sequence: TGTGCCAGCAGGGCTGGGGATGGCACTGAAGCTTTCTTT.

The rearrangement uses TRBV11-3 and TRBJ2-3; D call uncertain. Trimming removed 0 bases from V and 6 bases from J, with 10 bases in between. The germline gives CDR1 SGHNT, CDR2 YENEEA. The CDR3 loop spans 14 amino acids. DNA of the CDR3: TGTGCCAGCAGCTTAGAGGCCGACGGGGATACGCAGTATTTT. This gives the protein CASSLEADGDTQYF.

This clonotype was found a few times. The rearrangement joins TRBV7-9 to TRBJ2-7; tentative D call: TRBD1 (5 bases). Between the trimmed V and J ends, which lost 2 bases and 4 bases, there was a span of 12 bases. Germline assignment: CDR1 SEHNR and CDR2 FQNEAQ (reference sequence). The CDR3 length is 14 residues. This CDR3 reads CASSLKGQGYEQYF. CDR3 in DNA: TGTGCCAGCAGCTTAAAGGGGCAGGGATACGAGCAGTACTTC.

In its sample, this clonotype was seen many times. This sequence joins TRBV20-1 and TRBJ1-5, with D unclear. This CDR3 comprises 13 residues. Trimming removed 3 bases at V and 0 bases at J, with 6 bases between. Germline V CDR1 and CDR2: DFQATT, SNEGSKA (reference sequence). In DNA form, the CDR3 reads TGCAGTGCTAGGGTCGATAGCAATCAGCCCCAGCATTTT. Translated, it gives CSARVDSNQPQHF.

This sequence joins TRBV7-2 and TRBJ1-6; D is unclear. This CDR3 is built from 13 residues. Germline V gives CDR1 SGHTA, CDR2 FQGNSA. V lost 5 bases and J lost 9, with 11 bases in between. The DNA for the CDR3 is TGTGCCAGCAGCCCCCTCTTTGGTTCACCCCTCCACTTT. This encodes CASSPLFGSPLHF.

This clonotype was seen more than once but under ten times. This chain connects TRBV6-6 to TRBJ2-3, with 9 bases fitting TRBD1. The CDR3 runs 15 residues. In germline, CDR1 is MNHNY, CDR2 SVGAGI (reference sequence). Trimming at V came to 7 bases and at J to 5 bases, leaving 10 bases not matched to a gene. The DNA of the CDR3 is TGTGCCAGCACCTTACGACAGGGGGGCAGAGATACGCAGTATTTT. Its translation is CASTLRQGGRDTQYF.

Ten or more counts support this clonotype. CDR3 in amino acids: CASSPREGSNTGELFF. The CDR3 coding sequence is TGTGCCAGCTCACCACGGGAAGGGAGTAACACCGGGGAGCTGTTTTTT. The rearrangement links TRBV18 to TRBJ2-2, with D possibly matching TRBD2 (5 bases). The CDR3 spans 16 residues. Germline V gives CDR1 KGHSH, CDR2 LQKENI. Between the trimmed V and J ends, which lost 1 base and 2 bases, there was a span of 11 bases.

This chain connects TRBV4-2 to TRBJ1-2; unclear D gene. The CDR3 extends over 11 amino acids. Germline V gene lookup returns CDR1 LGHNA and CDR2 YNFKEQ. V lost 3 bases and J lost 6, with 5 bases in between. The CDR3: CASSQDHGYTF. CDR3 coding DNA: TGTGCCAGCAGCCAGGATCATGGCTACACCTTC.

This clonotype showed up just once. The gene calls are TRBV12-3 or TRBV12-4 and TRBJ2-2; TRBD2 is a possible D gene (6 bases). This CDR3 region has 12 residues. V was cut by 8 bases and J by 3 bases, with 7 bases left in between. CDR3 sequence (DNA): TGTGCCAGCGAGCGGGACACCGGGGAGCTGTTTTTT. It translates to CASERDTGELFF.

The chain carries TRBV7-6 and TRBJ1-4; 7 bases match TRBD1. Germline V gives CDR1 SGHVS, CDR2 FNYEAQ. The V segment lost 4 bases and the J segment 10 bases; nucleotides outside the gene matches: 6. The CDR3 covers 13 residues. This chain's CDR3 is CASSYTGDGKLFF. DNA of the CDR3: TGTGCCAGCAGCTATACAGGGGACGGAAAACTGTTTTTT.

This sequence joins TRBV18 and TRBJ2-3, with 9 bases aligning to TRBD2. Germline V gene lookup returns CDR1 KGHSH and CDR2 LQKENI. The junction had 13 bases not matched to a gene; V was cut back by 5 bases and J by 4 bases. The CDR3 loop spans 17 amino acids. The chain's CDR3 is CASSTRLAGVGADTQYF. The CDR3 DNA reads TGTGCCAGCTCAACACGATTAGCGGGAGTAGGAGCAGATACGCAGTATTTT. The variable domain in full, with the rest retrieved from reference TRBV18 and TRBJ2-3, is NAGVMQNPRHLVRRRGQEARLRCSPMKGHSHVYWYRQLPEEGLKFMVYLQKENIIDESGMPKERFSAEFPKEGPSILRIQQVVRGDSAAYFCASSTRLAGVGADTQYFGPGTRLTVL.

The chain joins TRBV28 to TRBJ1-4; a weak D match, TRBD1 (5 bases). The germline V and J ends were trimmed by 5 bases and 4 bases, with 11 bases remaining between them. This CDR3 has 14 residues. CDR1 is MDHEN, CDR2 SYDVKM, per germline. The CDR3 region has the DNA TGTGCCAGCAGTGTTGAGGGGTTTAATGAAAAACTGTTTTTT. It specifies CASSVEGFNEKLFF.

This clonotype was seen more than once but under ten times. The rearrangement joins TRBV27 to TRBJ1-1, with D tentatively TRBD1 (5 bases). Looked up from germline, CDR1 is MNHEY and CDR2 is SMNVEV (reference sequence). The CDR3 is made up of 13 amino acids. The V and J ends lost 3 bases and 4 bases respectively, with 9 bases between them. CDR3 bases: TGTGCCAGCAGTTTGACAGTGAGCACTGAAGCTTTCTTT. This translates into CASSLTVSTEAFF.

In this sample, this clonotype turned up many times. The chain employs TRBV5-4 and TRBJ1-2; no clear D. CDR1 is SGHNT, CDR2 YYREEE, per germline (reference sequence). V was cut by 0 bases and J by 2 bases, with 11 bases left in between. The CDR3 has 15 amino acids. The CDR3 reads CASSLVGSGNYGYTF. The CDR3 DNA reads TGTGCCAGCAGCTTGGTGGGTAGTGGGAACTATGGCTACACCTTC.

This rearrangement joins TRBV20-1 to TRBJ2-7; no definite D call. The CDR3 is 12 amino acids. Trimming left V 0 bases short and J 3 bases short, with 6 bases between. The germline CDR1 and CDR2 sequences are DFQATT and SNEGSKA (reference sequence). This CDR3 reads CSARDPNYEQYF. In DNA, the CDR3 is TGCAGTGCTAGAGATCCCAACTACGAGCAGTACTTC.

This clonotype was seen at least ten times. A read error may produce the germline difference seen at one junction end. The V call is TRBV5-1, the J call TRBJ2-7, with 8 bases lining up with TRBD1. From germline, CDR1 is SGHRS and CDR2 YFSETQ. The CDR3 extends over 12 amino acids. The CDR3 DNA sequence: TGCGCCAGCAGCTTGAACCGGGACAGGCCTAGCTTC. This gives the protein CASSLNRDRPSF. The full variable domain, rest sourced from reference TRBV5-1 and TRBJ2-7, is KAGVTQTPRYLIKTRGQQVTLSCSPISGHRSVSWYQQTPGQGLQFLFEYFSETQRNKGNFPGRFSGRQFSNSRSEMNVSTLELGDSALYLCASSLNRDRPSFGPGTRLTVT.

This clonotype was observed a handful of times. J is TRBJ2-1 and V is TRBV14; D gene ambiguous. Trimming took off 1 base at V and 5 bases at J, with 9 bases between the two ends. CDR3 length equals 14 residues. Germline V gene sequence: CDR1 SGHDN, CDR2 FVKESK. The CDR3 DNA sequence: TGTGCCAGCAGCCAAGGGGGTTGGCACAATGAGCAGTTCTTC. Translated, it gives CASSQGGWHNEQFF.

This clonotype was found many times. The chain couples TRBV28 to TRBJ1-5; possibly TRBD1 for D (6 bases). This CDR3 has 15 amino acids. Trimming removed 5 bases at V and 7 bases at J, with 18 bases between. Germline V CDR1 and CDR2: MDHEN, SYDVKM. CDR3 DNA: TGTGCCAGCAGTCTAGAGGTTGGGGGCTGGCAGCCCCAGCATTTT. Amino acids: CASSLEVGGWQPQHF.